The present entry profiles one T cell receptor beta chain with its context. What it binds is unknown. Each CDR3 protein gets one entry after TCRdb re-called the reads with MiXCR. The sample lists around 550,000 distinct CDR3 sequences, 26% occurring once. The data are from a study of T cell repertoires in cytomegalovirus infection. Study-level background: Signatures in public TCR beta sequences pointed to both CMV infection and matching HLA type. Overall study results and limits: The ex vivo response showed dominance by HLA-C-restricted CMV-specific TCR beta clonotypes. The study identified carriers of CMV plus the relevant HLA from cumulative public TCR beta family frequency.

The J segment lost 2 bases and the V segment lost 3 bases, leaving 15 bases of the junction unmatched. CDR3 size: 19 residues. The receptor's source is a human donor in good health (CMV status not recorded). Some clones in this sample may be carry-over from other donors' samples. The chain employs TRBV12-3 or TRBV12-4 and TRBJ2-4, with 8 positions matching TRBD1. Sequenced: PBMCs. CDR3 in amino acids: CASSFLPGGRATSKNIQYF. The CDR3 DNA is TGTGCCAGCAGTTTTCTGCCAGGGGGCCGGGCAACGTCCAAAAACATTCAGTACTTC.